The T cell receptor (beta chain) described here comes from a study of CD8+ T cells in alopecia areata. About the study: The authors grafted skin from approximately 6-12-month-old C3H/HeJ donors with spontaneous alopecia onto roughly 6-10-week-old female C3H/HeJ mice. Study-wide points: In lesional scalp, particularly from alopecia totalis/universalis, clonality was higher than in normal scalp. Alphabeta T cells residing in normal skin are also sequenced in scalp samples. Shared TCR sequences were less clear between patients than in mice, possibly partly from HLA diversity.

To note about this clone: The antigen is undetermined. Gene names and germline refer to mouse. The CDR3 end is not reached by the read, which stops 4 residues before it; the germline J gene fills it in.

Markers used for sorting pooled cutaneous lymph node cells were CD4, CD8alpha, NKG2D, NKG2ACE and others. Germline V gene sequence: CDR1 FNHDT, CDR2 SITEND (reference sequence). The CDR3 extends over 13 amino acids. Reverse transcription of extracted RNA yielded cDNA, which provided the sequencing template. The method was immunoSEQ multiplex PCR; TCRdb's version includes in-frame clones alone and lacks a portion of them. This repertoire holds roughly 260,000 clones, and none appear only once. This rearrangement joins TRBV19 to TRBJ2-7; D is possibly TRBD2 (5 bases). The sequenced material came from CD4+ T cells sorted from a lymph node. The clonotype originates from a C3H/HeJ mouse with alopecia areata. Mouse strain MHC haplotype: H2-k. CDR3 DNA (partial): TGTGCCAGCAGTATAGTCTGGGAGTAT. This translates into CASSIVWEY. The whole CDR3 region reads CASSIVWEYEQYF. The full variable domain, with the rest looked up from reference TRBV19 and TRBJ2-7, is GGIITQTPKFLIGQEGQKLTLKCQQNFNHDTMYWYRQDSGKGLRLIYYSITENDLQKGDLSEGYDASREKKSSFSLTVTSAQKNEMAVFLCASSIVWEYEQYFGPGTRLTVL.